This T cell receptor (beta chain) is from a study of early T cells in non-severe SARS-CoV-2 infection. TCRdb passed the 5' RACE reads through MiXCR, listing each CDR3 protein once. The sample holds 66,000 or so distinct CDR3 sequences, approximately 13% seen once. V was clipped by 2 bases and J by 6 bases; unmatched bases: 4. Germline CDR1 SGHTS, CDR2 YDEGEE. The CDR3 loop spans 13 amino acids. In this sample, this clonotype turned up many times. The chain links TRBV5-8 to TRBJ1-2, with 7 bases fitting TRBD1. What was sequenced was whole blood. This TCR was recovered from an adult who was a healthcare worker with PCR-confirmed SARS-CoV-2 infection or an uninfected control (not recorded which). CDR3 nucleotide sequence: TGTGCCAGCAGCTTACGACAGGGAAATGGCTACACCTTC. The encoded protein is CASSLRQGNGYTF.